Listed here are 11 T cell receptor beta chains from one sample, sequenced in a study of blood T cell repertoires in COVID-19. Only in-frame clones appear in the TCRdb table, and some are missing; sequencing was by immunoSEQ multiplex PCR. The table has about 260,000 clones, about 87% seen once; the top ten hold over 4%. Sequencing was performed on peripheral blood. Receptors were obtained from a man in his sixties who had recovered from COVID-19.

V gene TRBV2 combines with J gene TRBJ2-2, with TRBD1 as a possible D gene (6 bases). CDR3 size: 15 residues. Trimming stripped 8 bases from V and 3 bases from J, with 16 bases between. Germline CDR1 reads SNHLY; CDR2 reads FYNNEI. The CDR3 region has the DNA TGTGCCAGCCAGAGAGGGGACACTGACACCGGGGAGCTGTTTTTT. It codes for CASQRGDTDTGELFF.

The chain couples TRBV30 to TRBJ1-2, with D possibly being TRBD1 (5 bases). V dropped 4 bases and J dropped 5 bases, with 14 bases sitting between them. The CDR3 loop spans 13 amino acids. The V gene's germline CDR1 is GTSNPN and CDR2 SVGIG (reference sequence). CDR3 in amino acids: CAWNSGGGYGYTF. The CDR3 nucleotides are TGTGCCTGGAATTCTGGGGGGGGTTATGGCTACACCTTC.

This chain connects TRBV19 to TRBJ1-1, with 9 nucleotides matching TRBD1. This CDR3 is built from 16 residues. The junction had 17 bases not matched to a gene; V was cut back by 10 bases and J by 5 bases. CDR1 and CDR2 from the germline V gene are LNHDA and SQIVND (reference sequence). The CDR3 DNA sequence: TGTGCCATCTCGTCTCTAGACAGGGGGAGGGGGACTGAAGCTTTCTTT. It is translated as CAISSLDRGRGTEAFF.

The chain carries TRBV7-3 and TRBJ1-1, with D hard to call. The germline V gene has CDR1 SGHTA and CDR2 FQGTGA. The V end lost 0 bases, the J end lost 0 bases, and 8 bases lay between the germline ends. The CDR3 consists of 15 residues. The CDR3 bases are TGTGCCAGCAGCTTAACCCCGGGTTTGAACACTGAAGCTTTCTTT. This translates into CASSLTPGLNTEAFF.

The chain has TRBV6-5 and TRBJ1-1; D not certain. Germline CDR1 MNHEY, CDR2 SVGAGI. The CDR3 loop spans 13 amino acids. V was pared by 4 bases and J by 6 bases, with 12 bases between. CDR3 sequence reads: CASSSALEAEAFF. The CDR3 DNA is TGTGCCAGCAGTTCAGCCCTGGAGGCTGAAGCTTTCTTT.

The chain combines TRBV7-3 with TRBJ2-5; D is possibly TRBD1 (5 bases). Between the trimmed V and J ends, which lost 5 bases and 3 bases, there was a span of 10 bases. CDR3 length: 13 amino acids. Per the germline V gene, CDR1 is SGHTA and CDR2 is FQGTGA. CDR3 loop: CASSIDRKETQYF. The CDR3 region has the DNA TGTGCCAGCAGCATCGACAGAAAAGAGACCCAGTACTTC.

Written as DNA, the CDR3 is TGTGCCAGCAGTAGCGCAGGGAACTACACCTTC. This codes for CASSSAGNYTF. The J gene is TRBJ1-2, the V gene TRBV12-3 or TRBV12-4; TRBD1 might be the D (5 bases). V shed 5 bases and J shed 10 bases, with 11 bases lying between them. This CDR3 spans 11 amino acids.

DNA of the CDR3: TGTGCCAGCAGCCACCCGACAGGGGCTGGCTACACCTTC. This translates into CASSHPTGAGYTF. The chain recombines TRBV7-3 with TRBJ1-2, with 8 bases fitting TRBD1. Per the germline V gene, CDR1 is SGHTA and CDR2 is FQGTGA. The CDR3 sequence is 13 residues long. The ends lost 5 bases at V and 7 bases at J; junction bases unmatched: 6.

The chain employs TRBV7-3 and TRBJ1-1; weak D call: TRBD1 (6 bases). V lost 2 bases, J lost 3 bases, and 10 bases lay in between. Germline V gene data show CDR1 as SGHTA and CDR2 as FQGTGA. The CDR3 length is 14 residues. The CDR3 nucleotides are TGTGCCAGCAGCTTAGGGCAGGGGCACACTGAAGCTTTCTTT. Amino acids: CASSLGQGHTEAFF.

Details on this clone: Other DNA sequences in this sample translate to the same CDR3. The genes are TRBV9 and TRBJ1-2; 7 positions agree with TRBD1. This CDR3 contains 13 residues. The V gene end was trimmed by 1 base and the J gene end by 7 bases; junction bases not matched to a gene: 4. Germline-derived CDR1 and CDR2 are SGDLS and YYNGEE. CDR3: CASSVTGVGGYTF. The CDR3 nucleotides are TGTGCCAGCAGCGTAACAGGGGTGGGTGGCTACACCTTC.

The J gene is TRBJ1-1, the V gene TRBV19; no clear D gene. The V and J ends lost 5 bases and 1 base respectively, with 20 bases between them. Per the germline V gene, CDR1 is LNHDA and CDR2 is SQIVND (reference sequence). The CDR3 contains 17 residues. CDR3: CASSPLRGGFGNTEAFF. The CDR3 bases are TGTGCCAGTAGTCCCCTCCGGGGAGGGTTTGGGAACACTGAAGCTTTCTTT.